The 6 T cell receptor beta chains in this list originate from one sample, sequenced in a study of T cell repertoires in cytomegalovirus infection. Antigens for these TCRs are unknown. TCRdb re-called the reads through MiXCR, storing one row per CDR3 protein. This table has some 350,000 distinct CDR3 sequences, roughly 34% appearing once. The starting material was cultured PBMCs, obtained from culture after CMV antigen stimulation. The receptors were sampled from a human donor in good health (CMV status not recorded). Some clones in this sample may be carry-over from other donors' samples.

This clonotype was detected many times. The chain carries TRBV7-2 and TRBJ1-3, with 10 bases lining up with TRBD1. The CDR3 length is 15 residues. The J segment lost 4 bases and the V segment lost 5 bases, leaving 5 bases of the junction unmatched. The germline V gene encodes CDR1 SGHTA and CDR2 FQGNSA. CDR3 sequence: CASSIDRGLGNTIYF. The CDR3 DNA follows: TGTGCCAGCAGCATCGACAGGGGGCTGGGAAACACCATATATTTT.

This clonotype occurred a few times. V is TRBV11-3 and J is TRBJ2-1; D gene ambiguous. Looked up from germline, CDR1 is SGHNT and CDR2 is YENEEA. Deletions cut 5 bases from V and 11 bases from J, with 10 bases between. This CDR3 is 11 amino acids long. The CDR3 sequence is CASSPARQQFF. CDR3 coding DNA: TGTGCCAGCAGCCCAGCTAGACAGCAGTTCTTC.

The chain has TRBV12-3 or TRBV12-4 and TRBJ1-5; D gene unclear. The CDR3 consists of 13 residues. Between the trimmed V and J ends, which lost 0 bases and 7 bases, there was a span of 7 bases. As DNA, the CDR3 is TGTGCCAGCAGTTTAGCGGAACGACAGCCCCAGCATTTT. It is translated as CASSLAERQPQHF.

This clonotype was seen a handful of times. V usage is TRBV4-2 and J usage is TRBJ1-2; TRBD1 is a possible D gene (6 bases). Germline CDR1 reads LGHNA; CDR2 reads YNFKEQ. V was pared by 0 bases and J by 7 bases, with 12 bases between. The CDR3 contains 14 residues. CDR3 coding DNA: TGTGCCAGCAGCCAAGAATTACAGGGCCGTGGCTACACCTTC. Amino acid sequence: CASSQELQGRGYTF.

This clonotype was seen only a few times. This CDR3 is CASSGWDTLFHF. In nucleotides, the CDR3 is TGTGCCAGCAGTGGCTGGGACACCCTTTTCCACTTT. The chain employs TRBV28 and TRBJ1-6; TRBD1 might be the D (6 bases). The CDR3 has 12 amino acids. V dropped 5 bases and J dropped 17 bases, with 16 bases sitting between them. Looked up from germline, CDR1 is MDHEN and CDR2 is SYDVKM. Full variable domain (missing parts from reference TRBV28 and TRBJ1-6): DVKVTQSSRYLVKRTGEKVFLECVQDMDHENMFWYRQDPGLGLRLIYFSYDVKMKEKGDIPEGYSVSREKKERFSLILESASTNQTSMYLCASSGWDTLFHFGNGTRLTVT.

This clonotype has a handful of counts. This chain uses TRBV7-2 with TRBJ1-2; D may be TRBD1 (6 bases). CDR3 length equals 16 residues. The V gene's germline CDR1 is SGHTA and CDR2 FQGNSA. Deletions cut 5 bases from V and 1 base from J, with 17 bases between. The CDR3 is CASSINRAPDNYGYTF. CDR3 sequence (DNA): TGTGCCAGCAGCATCAACAGGGCACCGGATAACTATGGCTACACCTTC.